In this sample, the clone carrying this TCR beta chain turned up a few times. Generated by immunoSEQ multiplex PCR, the TCRdb table keeps only in-frame clones and is missing some. The sample holds approximately 150,000 clones, around 74% seen once. These data come from a study of blood T cell repertoires in COVID-19. The length of the CDR3 is 15 residues. Germline trimming cut 4 bases from V and 3 bases from J; bases unmatched to any gene: 7. Looked up from germline, CDR1 is SGHVS and CDR2 is FQNEAQ. V gene TRBV7-8 combines with J gene TRBJ1-1, with TRBD1 matching 8 bases. Input material: peripheral blood. This sequence originates from a woman aged 55-70 years with COVID-19, enrolled during active disease. The CDR3 coding sequence is TGTGCCAGCAGCTCAGACAGGGGAGGGTACACTGAAGCTTTCTTT. Translating it yields CASSSDRGGYTEAFF.